The clone carrying this TCR beta chain occurred a few times. Its specificity is not known. Organoids aggregated human HSPCs with DLL1-transduced murine MS5 stromal cells. FACS-sorted CD34+CD3- hematopoietic stem and progenitor cells, with residual T cells removed, seeded the organoids. Serum-free RB27 medium with FLT3L, IL-7 and ascorbic acid grew organoids. Sorted CD3+TCRalphabeta+CD8 single positive cells from organoids and thymus were used for RNA. RNA was purified from about 40,000 to 200,000 sorted cells per sample. In germline, CDR1 is SGHTA, CDR2 FQGNSA. The germline V and J ends were trimmed by 5 bases and 1 base, with 23 bases remaining between them. The CDR3 contains 18 residues. The data stem from a study of T cells generated in artificial thymic organoids. General study points: Organoid-derived CD8 single positive T cells showed physiological TCR clonotype diversity.

Reverse primers in the TRAC or TRBC constant regions drove separate semi-nested PCRs for TCRalpha and TCRbeta. TCRdb called the 5' RACE reads again in MiXCR, with one record for every CDR3 protein. This sample carries 6,500 to 8,500 distinct CDR3 sequences, more than 20% of them seen once, and the ten largest clones take less than 3.5%. The receptor was isolated from a human donor who gave cord blood stem cells for thymic organoid culture, a cardiac surgery patient who gave postnatal thymus, or a blood donor (not recorded which). J is TRBJ1-1 and V is TRBV7-2; TRBD1 is a possible D gene (5 bases). Specimen: naive CD8+ T cells grown in artificial thymic organoids from cord blood stem and progenitor cells. Subset in this sample: CD3+TCRalphabeta+CD8SP T cells; for blood, CD45RO-CCR7+ naive CD8+ T cells. The CDR3 reads CASSPGVRGCSGNTEAFF. CDR3 sequence (DNA): TGTGCCAGCAGCCCAGGCGTTAGGGGATGTTCAGGGAACACTGAAGCTTTCTTT. The variable domain in full, completed from reference TRBV7-2 and TRBJ1-1, reads GAGVSQSPSNKVTEKGKDVELRCDPISGHTALYWYRQSLGQGLEFLIYFQGNSAPDKSGLPSDRFSAERTGGSVSTLTIQRTQQEDSAVYLCASSPGVRGCSGNTEAFFGQGTRLTVV.